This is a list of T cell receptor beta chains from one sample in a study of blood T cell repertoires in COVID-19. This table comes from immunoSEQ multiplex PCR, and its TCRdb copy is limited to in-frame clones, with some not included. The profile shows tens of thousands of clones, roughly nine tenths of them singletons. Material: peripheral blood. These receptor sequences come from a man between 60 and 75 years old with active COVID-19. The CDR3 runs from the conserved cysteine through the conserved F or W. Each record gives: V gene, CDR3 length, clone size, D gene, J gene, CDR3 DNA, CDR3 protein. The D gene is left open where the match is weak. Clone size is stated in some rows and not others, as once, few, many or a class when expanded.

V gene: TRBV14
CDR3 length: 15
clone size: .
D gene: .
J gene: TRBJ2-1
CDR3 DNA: TGTGCCAGCAGCCAAAGAACTGACGGGGGTAATGAGCAGTTCTTC
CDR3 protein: CASSQRTDGGNEQFF

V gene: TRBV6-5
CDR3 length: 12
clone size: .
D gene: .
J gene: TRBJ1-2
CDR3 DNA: TGTGCCAGCAAGCTACCGCGGGGTGGCTACACCTTC
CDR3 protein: CASKLPRGGYTF

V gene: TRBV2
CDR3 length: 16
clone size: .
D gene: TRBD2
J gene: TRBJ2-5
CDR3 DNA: TGTGCCAGCAGCGCAGGACTAGCGGGAGTGCTAGAGACCCAGTACTTC
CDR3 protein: CASSAGLAGVLETQYF

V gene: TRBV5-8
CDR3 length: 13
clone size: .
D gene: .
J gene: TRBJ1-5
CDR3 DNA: TGTGCCAGCAGCTTGGACAAGAATCAGCCCCAGCATTTT
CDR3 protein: CASSLDKNQPQHF

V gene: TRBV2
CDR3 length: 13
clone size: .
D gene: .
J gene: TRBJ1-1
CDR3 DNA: TGTGCCAGCAGCGGCGATAGAGGGACTGAAGCTTTCTTT
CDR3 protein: CASSGDRGTEAFF

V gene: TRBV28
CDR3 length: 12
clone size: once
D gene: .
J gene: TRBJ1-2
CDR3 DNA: TGTGCCAGCAACCAGGGGAACTATGGCTACACCTTC
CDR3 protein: CASNQGNYGYTF

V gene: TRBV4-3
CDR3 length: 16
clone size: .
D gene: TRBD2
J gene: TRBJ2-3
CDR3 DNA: TGCGCCAGCAGCCAGGCCAGACTAGCGGGAGCGGATACGCAGTATTTT
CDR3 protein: CASSQARLAGADTQYF

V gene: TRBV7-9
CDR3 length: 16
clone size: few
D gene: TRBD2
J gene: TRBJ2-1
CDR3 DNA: TGTGCCAGCAGCTTAGTGTTGGGGACTAGGACTGATGAGCAGTTCTTC
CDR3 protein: CASSLVLGTRTDEQFF

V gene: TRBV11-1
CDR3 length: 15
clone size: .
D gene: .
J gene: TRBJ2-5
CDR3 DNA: TGTGCCAGCAGCTTAGGCCAGGGACAATTTGAGACCCAGTACTTC
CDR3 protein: CASSLGQGQFETQYF

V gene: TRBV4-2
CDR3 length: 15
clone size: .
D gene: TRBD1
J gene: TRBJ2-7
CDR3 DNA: TGTGCCAGCAGCCAAGCGACAGGGGGAAGCTCCGAGCAGTACTTC
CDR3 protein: CASSQATGGSSEQYF

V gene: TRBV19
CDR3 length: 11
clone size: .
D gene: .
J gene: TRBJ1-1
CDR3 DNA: TGTGCCAGTAGTATTCGTATTCAAGCTTTCTTT
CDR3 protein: CASSIRIQAFF

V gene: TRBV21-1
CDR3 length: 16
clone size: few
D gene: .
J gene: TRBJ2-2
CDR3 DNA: TGTGCCAGCAGCAAAGGAGGACAGGGAGACACCGGGGAGCTGTTTTTT
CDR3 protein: CASSKGGQGDTGELFF

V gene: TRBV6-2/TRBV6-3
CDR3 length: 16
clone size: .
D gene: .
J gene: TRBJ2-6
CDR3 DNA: TGTGCCAGCAGCAAGACAGGCGGGCTTTGGGCCAACGTCCTGACTTTC
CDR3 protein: CASSKTGGLWANVLTF

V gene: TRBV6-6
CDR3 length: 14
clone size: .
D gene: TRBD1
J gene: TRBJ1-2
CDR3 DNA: TGTGCCAGCAGGGCCGTGGGACAGGGCTATGGCTACACCTTC
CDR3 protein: CASRAVGQGYGYTF

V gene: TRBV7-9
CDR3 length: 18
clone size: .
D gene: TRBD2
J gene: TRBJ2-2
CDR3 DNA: TGTGCCAGCAGCTTACTAGCGGGGGTAAGGATGTACCCCGGGGAGCTGTTTTTT
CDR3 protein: CASSLLAGVRMYPGELFF

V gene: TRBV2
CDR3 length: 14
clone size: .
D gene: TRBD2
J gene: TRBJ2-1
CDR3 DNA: TGTGCCAGCCACCTCGAGAGCGGGGGCAATGAGCAGTTCTTC
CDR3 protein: CASHLESGGNEQFF

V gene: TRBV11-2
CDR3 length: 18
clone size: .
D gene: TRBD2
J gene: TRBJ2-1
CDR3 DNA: TGTGCCAGCAGCTTAGTTAGGGGACTAGCGGGGGGATTTCATGAGCAGTTCTTC
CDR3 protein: CASSLVRGLAGGFHEQFF

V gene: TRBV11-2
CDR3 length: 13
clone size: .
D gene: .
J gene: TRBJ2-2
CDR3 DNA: TGTGCCAGCAGCCTCGTAGTCGCCGGGGAGCTGTTTTTT
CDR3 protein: CASSLVVAGELFF

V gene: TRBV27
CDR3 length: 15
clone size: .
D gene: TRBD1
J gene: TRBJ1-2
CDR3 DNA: TGTGCCAGCAGTTTGCGTCAGGGGGTGCCCTATGGCTACACCTTC
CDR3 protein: CASSLRQGVPYGYTF

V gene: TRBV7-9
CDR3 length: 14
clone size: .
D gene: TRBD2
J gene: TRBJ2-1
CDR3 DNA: TGTGCCAGCAAACTTTTTAGCGGGAGGGTTGAGCAGTTCTTC
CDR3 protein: CASKLFSGRVEQFF

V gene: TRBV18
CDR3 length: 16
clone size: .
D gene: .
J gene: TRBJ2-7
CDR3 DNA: TGTGCCAGCTCCTCCCCCGGCGGTACTAAGGCCTACGAGCAGTACTTC
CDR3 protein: CASSSPGGTKAYEQYF

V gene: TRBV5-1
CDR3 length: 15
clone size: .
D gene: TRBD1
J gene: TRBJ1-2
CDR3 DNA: TGCGCCAGCAGCGAAGGGACAGGGATTGGCTATGGCTACACCTTC
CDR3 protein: CASSEGTGIGYGYTF

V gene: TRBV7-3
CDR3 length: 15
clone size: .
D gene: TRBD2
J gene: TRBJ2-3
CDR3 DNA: TGTGCCAGCAGCCTAACTAGCGAAAGCACAGATACGCAGTATTTT
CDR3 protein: CASSLTSESTDTQYF

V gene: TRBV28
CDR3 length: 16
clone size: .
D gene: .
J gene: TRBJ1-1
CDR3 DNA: TGTGCCAGCAGTGGTCGGCCCGGGGGGCCGCGCACTGAAGCTTTCTTT
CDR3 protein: CASSGRPGGPRTEAFF

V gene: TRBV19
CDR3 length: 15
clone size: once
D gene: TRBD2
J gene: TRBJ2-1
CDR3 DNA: TGTGCCAGTAGTATCCGGGAGGGCCTCTACAATGAGCAGTTCTTC
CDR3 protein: CASSIREGLYNEQFF

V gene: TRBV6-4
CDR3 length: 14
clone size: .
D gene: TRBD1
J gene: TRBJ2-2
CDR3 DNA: TGTGCCAGCAGAGGACAGGGCGGAGGCGGGGAGCTGTTTTTT
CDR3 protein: CASRGQGGGGELFF

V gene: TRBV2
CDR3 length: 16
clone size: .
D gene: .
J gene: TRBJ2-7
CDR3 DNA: TGTGCCAGCAGTGAATCTTATAGGAGCAGTCAATCGGCCCAGTACTTC
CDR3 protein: CASSESYRSSQSAQYF

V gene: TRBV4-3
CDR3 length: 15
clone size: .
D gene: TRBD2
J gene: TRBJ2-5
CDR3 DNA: TGCGCCAGCAGCCCCCGACTAGCGGCTGAAGAGACCCAGTACTTC
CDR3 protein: CASSPRLAAEETQYF

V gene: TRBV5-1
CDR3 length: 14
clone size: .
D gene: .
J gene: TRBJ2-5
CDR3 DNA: TGCGCCAGCAGCTTGTCGCAGTTACAAGAGACCCAGTACTTC
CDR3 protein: CASSLSQLQETQYF

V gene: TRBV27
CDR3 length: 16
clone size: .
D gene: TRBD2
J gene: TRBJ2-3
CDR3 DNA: TGTGCCAGCCCCTGTAGCGGGATCTATAGCACAGATACGCAGTATTTT
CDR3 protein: CASPCSGIYSTDTQYF

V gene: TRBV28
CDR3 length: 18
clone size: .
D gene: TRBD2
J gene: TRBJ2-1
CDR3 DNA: TGTGCCAGCAGTAAAGGACTAGCGGGAGTCGGGTCCTACAATGAGCAGTTCTTC
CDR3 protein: CASSKGLAGVGSYNEQFF

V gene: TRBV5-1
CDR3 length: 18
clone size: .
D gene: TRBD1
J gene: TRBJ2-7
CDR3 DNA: TGCGCCAGCAGCCGCGGGACAGGAGGGTCCCGGAACTCCTACGAGCAGTACTTC
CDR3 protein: CASSRGTGGSRNSYEQYF